These 29 T cell receptor beta chains were all obtained from the same sample, sequenced in a study of cytomegalovirus exposure and HLA in healthy donors. PCR amplification relied on 60 Vbeta primers (plus 13 Jbeta primers). Data came from immunoSEQ multiplex PCR; TCRdb stores just in-frame clones and leaves some out. The table includes around 200,000 clones, 60% to 80% detected once. Sequenced material: PBMCs. The receptor set was obtained from a woman aged 25 to 45 in good health and CMV-seropositive.

This CDR3 reads CASTEGYHNSPLHF. DNA of the CDR3: TGTGCCAGCACCGAGGGATACCATAATTCACCCCTCCACTTT. This chain connects TRBV25-1 to TRBJ1-6; D gene ambiguous. V lost 7 bases and J 5 bases, leaving 12 bases between the germline ends. The CDR3 length is 14 residues. Germline lookup yields CDR1 MGHDK and CDR2 SYGVNS.

The CDR3 loop is CASSRTGKETQYF. The CDR3 DNA reads TGTGCCAGCAGCCGGACAGGGAAAGAGACCCAGTACTTC. V usage is TRBV6-5 and J usage is TRBJ2-5; 8 nucleotides agree with TRBD1. The CDR3 runs 13 residues. J was trimmed by 3 bases and V by 6 bases; bases with no gene match: 3. Germline V gene sequence: CDR1 MNHEY, CDR2 SVGAGI.

This clone has just a few counts. The CDR3 region is CATSRALSYEQYF. The CDR3 DNA is TGTGCCACCAGCAGAGCCCTATCCTACGAGCAGTACTTC. The V call is TRBV15, the J call TRBJ2-7; no clear D. Per germline, CDR1 LNHNV and CDR2 YYDKDF (reference sequence). V was pared by 1 base and J by 1 base, with 5 bases between. The CDR3 runs 13 residues. The entire variable domain, with the rest obtained from reference TRBV15 and TRBJ2-7, is as follows: DAMVIQNPRYQVTQFGKPVTLSCSQTLNHNVMYWYQQKSSQAPKLLFHYYDKDFNNEADTPDNFQSRRPNTSFCFLDIRSPGLGDTAMYLCATSRALSYEQYFGPGTRLTVT.

The chain combines TRBV27 with TRBJ2-1; TRBD1 is a possible D gene (5 bases). Trimming cost V 6 bases and J 7 bases, with 16 bases left between them. The CDR3 has 14 amino acids. The germline CDR1 and CDR2 sequences are MNHEY and SMNVEV (reference sequence). CDR3 sequence reads: CASRGQDQFNEQFF. In DNA form, the CDR3 reads TGTGCCAGCAGGGGGCAGGATCAGTTTAATGAGCAGTTCTTC.

V usage is TRBV18 and J usage is TRBJ1-2, with D possibly being TRBD1 (6 bases). V was clipped by 4 bases and J by 6 bases, with 21 bases between them. The CDR3 has 16 residues. CDR1 and CDR2 (germline): KGHSH, LQKENI. The CDR3 nucleotides are TGTGCCAGCTCACACCCGGGCGACACAGGGAGCAATGGCTACACCTTC. Translating it yields CASSHPGDTGSNGYTF.

CDR3 protein: CASSSTENYEQYF. The CDR3 nucleotides are TGTGCCAGCAGCTCAACAGAAAACTACGAGCAGTACTTC. The rearrangement joins TRBV7-9 to TRBJ2-7; the D is unclear. Germline CDR1 SEHNR, CDR2 FQNEAQ (reference sequence). V gave up 4 bases and J gave up 3 bases, with 10 bases separating them. This CDR3 is built from 13 residues.

The rearrangement uses TRBV6-5 and TRBJ2-1; 11 nucleotides align to TRBD2. CDR3 length equals 15 residues. Germline loops: CDR1 MNHEY, CDR2 SVGAGI. The J segment lost 8 bases and the V segment lost 6 bases, leaving 9 bases of the junction unmatched. The CDR3 loop is CASSPASGRLDEQFF. The DNA of the CDR3 is TGTGCCAGCAGCCCCGCTAGCGGGAGGCTCGATGAGCAGTTCTTC.

In the case of this clone: At one of its ends the junction is not consistent with the germline gene, which may arise from a read error. This chain joins TRBV7-9 and TRBJ2-7; no clear D. Germline V lookup: CDR1 SEHNR, CDR2 FQNEAQ (reference sequence). This CDR3 contains 19 residues. The CDR3 loop reads CASSDPRHRPEGPIDERYF. CDR3 in DNA: TGTGCCAGCAGCGATCCACGGCACCGACCGGAAGGTCCAATCGACGAGCGGTACTTC.

Only a few counts were recorded for this clone. CDR3 residues: CASSPGGGRPEQFF. CDR3 sequence (DNA): TGTGCCAGCAGCCCCGGGGGGGGGAGACCTGAGCAGTTCTTC. The gene calls are TRBV28 and TRBJ2-1; 8 positions agree with TRBD2. After removal of 6 bases from V and 9 bases from J, the junction contained 10 bases not matched to a gene. Per germline, CDR1 MDHEN and CDR2 SYDVKM. This CDR3 comprises 14 residues.

DNA for the CDR3: TGTGCTAGTGGTTTCGTACAGGGGTATCAGCCCCAGCATTTT. Protein sequence: CASGFVQGYQPQHF. This chain uses TRBV12-5 with TRBJ1-5, with TRBD1 identical over 7 bases. Per germline, CDR1 LGHNT and CDR2 FRNRAP. The CDR3 sequence is 14 residues long. V lost 3 bases to trimming and J lost 5 bases; unmatched junction nucleotides: 4.

This clone has only a few counts. The V and J genes are TRBV5-1 and TRBJ2-7; D is undetermined. CDR1 SGHRS and CDR2 YFSETQ come from the germline V gene. The CDR3 loop spans 13 amino acids. The germline V and J ends were trimmed by 0 bases and 5 bases, with 9 bases remaining between them. CDR3 region: CASSLDGVDEQYF. DNA for the CDR3: TGCGCCAGCAGCTTGGATGGAGTGGACGAGCAGTACTTC.

DNA of the CDR3: TGTGCCAGCAGCTTCGGGACAGGGCCCGCGGAGGGCTACACCTTC. As protein: CASSFGTGPAEGYTF. The genes are TRBV5-4 and TRBJ1-2, with TRBD1 matching 9 bases. Losses at the gene ends were 2 bases for V and 8 bases for J; bases not matched to a gene: 10. CDR3 length: 15 amino acids. Per germline, CDR1 SGHNT and CDR2 YYREEE (reference sequence).

The genes are TRBV27 and TRBJ2-2; 7 bases line up with TRBD1. This CDR3 spans 14 amino acids. Germline-derived CDR1 and CDR2 are MNHEY and SMNVEV (reference sequence). Trimming took 5 bases from V and 7 from J; bases not matched to a gene: 7. The chain's CDR3 is CASSTRGNGGELFF. The CDR3 DNA sequence: TGTGCCAGCAGTACCAGGGGGAACGGCGGGGAGCTGTTTTTT.

The rearrangement uses TRBV5-8 and TRBJ1-5, with TRBD1 as a possible D gene (5 bases). The CDR3 has 14 amino acids. Germline-derived CDR1 and CDR2 are SGHTS and YDEGEE. The V end lost 2 bases, the J end lost 6 bases, and 12 bases lay between the germline ends. As DNA, the CDR3 is TGTGCCAGCAGCTTAAGAGACAGAGTTCAGCCCCAGCATTTT. Protein: CASSLRDRVQPQHF.

The chain recombines TRBV7-6 with TRBJ2-3; a possible D gene is TRBD2 (6 bases). This CDR3 has 16 amino acids. The germline V and J ends were trimmed by 5 bases and 2 bases, with 17 bases remaining between them. Germline values: CDR1 SGHVS, CDR2 FNYEAQ. The CDR3 loop is CASSHRAGTVTDTQYF. In DNA form, the CDR3 reads TGTGCCAGCAGCCATCGGGCGGGGACGGTCACAGATACGCAGTATTTT.

The V gene is TRBV27, the J gene TRBJ1-1, with D perhaps matching TRBD1 (5 bases). This CDR3 is 14 amino acids long. Germline loops: CDR1 MNHEY, CDR2 SMNVEV (reference sequence). Trimming took 8 bases from V and 6 from J, leaving 19 bases between them. The CDR3, as DNA: TGTGCCAGCGGTCTTACGCGGGGCAAGGCTGAAGCTTTCTTT. Its protein product is CASGLTRGKAEAFF.

This chain joins TRBV19 and TRBJ2-1; tentatively, D is TRBD2 (5 bases). The V end was cut by 6 bases, the J end by 4 bases, with 16 bases between. Germline values: CDR1 LNHDA, CDR2 SQIVND (reference sequence). CDR3 size: 15 residues. The CDR3, as DNA: TGTGCCAGTAGGCCCCCCGGACTCTCTTACAATGAGCAGTTCTTC. The encoded protein is CASRPPGLSYNEQFF.

The J gene is TRBJ2-7, the V gene TRBV5-1; D possibly corresponds to TRBD2 (6 bases). Trimming shortened V by 4 bases and J by 6 bases, and 23 bases separated the two germline ends. The CDR3 contains 16 residues. From germline, CDR1 is SGHRS and CDR2 YFSETQ. As DNA, the CDR3 is TGCGCCAGCAGCCTCCCCCTAGAGGGAGGCCTTCGCGAGCAGTACTTC. Its translation: CASSLPLEGGLREQYF.

The rearrangement joins TRBV6-1 to TRBJ2-2; D perhaps matches TRBD2 (5 bases). Trimming took 4 bases from V and 4 from J, leaving 13 bases between them. In germline, CDR1 is MNHNS, CDR2 SASEGT. CDR3 length equals 15 residues. CDR3 protein: CASSALKAGTGELFF. As DNA, the CDR3 is TGTGCCAGCAGTGCCCTTAAGGCGGGCACCGGGGAGCTGTTTTTT.

The CDR3 coding sequence is TGTGCCAGCAGCCCGGGACTAGCGGGAGGGGGACTAAAATTTCACGACACAGATACGCAGTATTTT. Translating gives CASSPGLAGGGLKFHDTDTQYF. This chain joins TRBV4-2 and TRBJ2-3; 16 bases line up with TRBD2. Per germline, CDR1 LGHNA and CDR2 YNFKEQ. The V and J ends lost 4 bases and 2 bases, in that order; junction bases with no gene match: 18. The CDR3 is 22 amino acids.

V usage is TRBV5-1 and J usage is TRBJ1-1; D call uncertain. The ends were cut back, 0 bases at V and 5 bases at J, with 11 bases in the middle. Germline CDR1 reads SGHRS; CDR2 reads YFSETQ. The CDR3 spans 14 residues. Here the CDR3 DNA reads TGCGCCAGCAGCTTGGATCGGGGAAGAACTGAAGCTTTCTTT. Translating gives CASSLDRGRTEAFF. Supplemented by reference TRBV5-1 and TRBJ1-1, the full variable domain reads KAGVTQTPRYLIKTRGQQVTLSCSPISGHRSVSWYQQTPGQGLQFLFEYFSETQRNKGNFPGRFSGRQFSNSRSEMNVSTLELGDSALYLCASSLDRGRTEAFFGQGTRLTVV.

V usage is TRBV5-6 and J usage is TRBJ2-3; D remains ambiguous. V dropped 0 bases and J dropped 1 base, with 9 bases sitting between them. CDR1 SGHDT and CDR2 YYEEEE come from the germline V gene. This CDR3 spans 15 amino acids. CDR3 protein: CASSLAGRGTDTQYF. The CDR3 nucleotides are TGTGCCAGCAGCTTGGCCGGCCGGGGCACAGATACGCAGTATTTT.

The chain links TRBV6-1 to TRBJ1-3; D is ambiguous. With 3 bases removed from V and 0 bases from J, the gap between germline ends came to 6 bases. The CDR3 consists of 14 residues. The germline V gene encodes CDR1 MNHNS and CDR2 SASEGT. The CDR3 bases are TGTGCCAGCAGTGAGAGTCTCTCTGGAAACACCATATATTTT. Translation gives CASSESLSGNTIYF.

The chain is built from TRBV7-9 and TRBJ1-2; the D gene is possibly TRBD1 (5 bases). V was pared by 0 bases and J by 3 bases, with 5 bases between. Per germline, CDR1 SEHNR and CDR2 FQNEAQ (reference sequence). The CDR3 runs to 13 residues. The CDR3 is CASSLAGDYGYTF. The DNA for the CDR3 is TGTGCCAGCAGCTTAGCAGGGGACTATGGCTACACCTTC.

This clone was picked up a small number of times. J is TRBJ2-1 and V is TRBV7-9, with D possibly matching TRBD1 (5 bases). Between the trimmed V and J ends, which lost 5 bases and 0 bases, there was a span of 11 bases. Germline CDR1 is SEHNR and CDR2 is FQNEAQ (reference sequence). The CDR3 is 15 residues long. The CDR3 DNA reads as TGTGCCAGCAGCCCCCGACAGAGCTCCTACAATGAGCAGTTCTTC. The encoded protein is CASSPRQSSYNEQFF. Variable domain in full (rest from reference TRBV7-9 and TRBJ2-1): DTGVSQNPRHKITKRGQNVTFRCDPISEHNRLYWYRQTLGQGPEFLTYFQNEAQLEKSRLLSDRFSAERPKGSFSTLEIQRTEQGDSAMYLCASSPRQSSYNEQFFGPGTRLTVL.

This clone was detected a few times. The V call is TRBV28, the J call TRBJ2-7, with 8 bases lining up with TRBD2. The V segment lost 2 bases and the J segment 1 base; nucleotides outside the gene matches: 4. The CDR3 is 15 amino acids. CDR1 and CDR2 from the germline V gene are MDHEN and SYDVKM. The CDR3 is CASSLQASGSYEQYF. The DNA for the CDR3 is TGTGCCAGCAGTTTACAGGCTAGCGGGTCCTACGAGCAGTACTTC.

This clone has only a few counts. The J gene is TRBJ1-1, the V gene TRBV6-1; D ambiguous. Looked up from germline, CDR1 is MNHNS and CDR2 is SASEGT. Trimming left V 4 bases short and J 6 bases short, with 15 bases between. The length of the CDR3 is 14 residues. CDR3 in DNA: TGTGCCAGCAGTGGGGAGGACGAGAGGGCTGAAGCTTTCTTT. This codes for CASSGEDERAEAFF.

The chain uses TRBV5-1 and TRBJ2-5; 8 positions match TRBD2. This CDR3 contains 15 residues. V lost 0 bases and J lost 4; bases outside the gene matches: 5. The germline V gene encodes CDR1 SGHRS and CDR2 YFSETQ. The CDR3 spells CASSLERAGVETQYF. The DNA of the CDR3 is TGCGCCAGCAGCTTGGAGCGAGCGGGAGTAGAGACCCAGTACTTC.

The CDR3 is CASSAGGNYEQYF. The DNA for the CDR3 is TGTGCCAGTAGTGCAGGGGGTAACTACGAGCAGTACTTC. The chain carries TRBV19 and TRBJ2-7, with 7 bases matching TRBD1. Losses at the gene ends were 5 bases for V and 3 bases for J; bases not matched to a gene: 4. Germline V gene sequence: CDR1 LNHDA, CDR2 SQIVND (reference sequence). The CDR3 totals 13 residues.